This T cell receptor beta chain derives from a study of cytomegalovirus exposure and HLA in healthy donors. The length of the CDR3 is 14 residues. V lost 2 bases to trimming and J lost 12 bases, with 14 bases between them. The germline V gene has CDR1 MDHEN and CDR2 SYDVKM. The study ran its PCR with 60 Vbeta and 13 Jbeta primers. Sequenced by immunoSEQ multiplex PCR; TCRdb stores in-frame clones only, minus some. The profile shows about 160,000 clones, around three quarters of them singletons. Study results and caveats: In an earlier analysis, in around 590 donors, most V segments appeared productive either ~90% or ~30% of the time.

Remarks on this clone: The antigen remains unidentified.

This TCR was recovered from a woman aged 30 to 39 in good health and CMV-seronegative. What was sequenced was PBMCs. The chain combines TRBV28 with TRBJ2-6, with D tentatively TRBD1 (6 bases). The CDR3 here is CASSLGTRLSVLTF. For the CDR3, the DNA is TGTGCCAGCAGTTTAGGGACAAGGCTGAGCGTCCTGACTTTC.